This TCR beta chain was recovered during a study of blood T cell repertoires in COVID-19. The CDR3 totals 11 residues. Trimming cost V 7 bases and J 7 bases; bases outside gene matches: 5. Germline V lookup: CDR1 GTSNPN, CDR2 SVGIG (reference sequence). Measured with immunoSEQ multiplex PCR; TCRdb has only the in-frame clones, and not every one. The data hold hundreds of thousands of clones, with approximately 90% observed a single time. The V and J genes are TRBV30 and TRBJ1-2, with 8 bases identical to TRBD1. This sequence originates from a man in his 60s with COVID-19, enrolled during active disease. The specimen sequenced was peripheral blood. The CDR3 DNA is TGTGCCTTCTCAGGGGGCTCTGGCTACACCTTC. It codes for CAFSGGSGYTF.